These T cell receptor beta chains were read from a single sample in a study of T cells in Graves' hyperthyroidism and ophthalmopathy. TCRdb reprocessed the multiplex PCR reads via MiXCR and lists one record per CDR3 protein. The repertoire holds hundreds of thousands of distinct CDR3 sequences, around a sixth seen once, with approximately 15% in the top ten. Sequencing input: blood. All receptors come from a woman between 45 and 65 years old with Graves' hyperthyroidism that later progressed to Graves' ophthalmopathy. Each CDR3 is given with its conserved first and last residue. Each record gives: clone size, V gene, D gene, J gene, CDR3 DNA, CDR3 protein. D genes are given only for firm matches. Clone size is given for some rows only: seen once, a few or many times, or a class if the clone is expanded.

size: once; V: TRBV4-1; D: TRBD1; J: TRBJ2-2; DNA: TGCGCCAGCAGCGACCGGGACAGGGGAGCCACCGGGGAGCTGTTTTTT; CDR3: CASSDRDRGATGELFF
size: few; V: TRBV5-1; D: -; J: TRBJ2-3; DNA: TGCGCCAGCAGCTTGGAGGGAGCCTCTAGCACAGATACGCAGTATTTT; CDR3: CASSLEGASSTDTQYF
size: -; V: TRBV7-2; D: TRBD1; J: TRBJ2-3; DNA: TGTGCCAGCAGCCTACGGACAGGGGAGAGCACAGATACGCAGTATTTT; CDR3: CASSLRTGESTDTQYF
size: few; V: TRBV6-1; D: -; J: TRBJ2-1; DNA: TGTGCCAGCAGGGCCGGGACACCCTACAATGAGCAGTTCTTC; CDR3: CASRAGTPYNEQFF
size: many; V: TRBV27; D: TRBD1; J: TRBJ2-1; DNA: TGTGCCAGCAGTTTAGACAGGGGAGATGAGCAGTTCTTC; CDR3: CASSLDRGDEQFF
size: many; V: TRBV27; D: TRBD1; J: TRBJ1-2; DNA: TGTGCCAGCAGTTCGGACAGGGGGGGAGGCTACACCTTC; CDR3: CASSSDRGGGYTF
size: few; V: TRBV7-3; D: TRBD1; J: TRBJ2-3; DNA: TGTGCCAGCAGCCAGACGGGCAGGGGGATCGGCTTCACAGATACGCAGTATTTT; CDR3: CASSQTGRGIGFTDTQYF
size: few; V: TRBV20-1; D: TRBD1; J: TRBJ1-2; DNA: TGCAGTGCTAGAGATTCGGGACAGGGCCGCTACACCTTC; CDR3: CSARDSGQGRYTF
size: many; V: TRBV5-1; D: -; J: TRBJ1-2; DNA: TGCGCCAGCAGCTTGGAAGGGGACTATGGCTACACCTTC; CDR3: CASSLEGDYGYTF
size: few; V: TRBV20-1; D: -; J: TRBJ2-5; DNA: TGCAGTGCTAGAGATAAACTTGGGGCGCTGGGAGAGACCCAGTACTTC; CDR3: CSARDKLGALGETQYF
size: few; V: TRBV9; D: -; J: TRBJ2-1; DNA: TGTGCCAGCAGCGTAGTTGGGTTAGATCACAATGAGCAGTTCTTC; CDR3: CASSVVGLDHNEQFF
size: few; V: TRBV20-1; D: -; J: TRBJ1-1; DNA: TGCAGTGCTAGAGATCGCCCGTCTACACTGAGGGCTTTCTTT; CDR3: CSARDRPSTLRAFF
size: many; V: TRBV30; D: TRBD1; J: TRBJ1-5; DNA: TGTGCCACCTCCCAGGGGGGGAGCAATCAGCCCCAGCATTTT; CDR3: CATSQGGSNQPQHF
size: many; V: TRBV27; D: -; J: TRBJ1-2; DNA: TGTGCCAGCCGGGCCGCGGGCAGATCCTACTATGGCTACACCTTC; CDR3: CASRAAGRSYYGYTF
size: few; V: TRBV14; D: TRBD1; J: TRBJ2-7; DNA: TGTGCCAGCAGCCAAGATCTGAGGACAGGTCTCCACGAGCAGTACTTC; CDR3: CASSQDLRTGLHEQYF
size: -; V: TRBV5-1; D: TRBD1; J: TRBJ2-2; DNA: TGCGCCAGCAGCCGAGGCGATCCGGGACAGGGGAACACCGGGGAGCTGTTTTTT; CDR3: CASSRGDPGQGNTGELFF
size: few; V: TRBV7-3; D: TRBD1; J: TRBJ2-3; DNA: TGTGCCAGCAGCCGAACCGGGACAGGGATTCGGGGAGATACGCAGTATTTT; CDR3: CASSRTGTGIRGDTQYF
size: few; V: TRBV7-9; D: -; J: TRBJ1-1; DNA: TGTGCCAGCAGCTCTCCGGGACGGCTGCCCAATGAAGCTTTCTTT; CDR3: CASSSPGRLPNEAFF
size: few; V: TRBV6-1; D: -; J: TRBJ2-5; DNA: TGTGCCAGCACCTCACCCGGTCCACAGTACTTC; CDR3: CASTSPGPQYF
size: few; V: TRBV5-1; D: -; J: TRBJ2-1; DNA: TGCGCCAGCAGCCCAGAACGCCCGAATGAGCAGTTCTTC; CDR3: CASSPERPNEQFF
size: few; V: TRBV5-1; D: -; J: TRBJ2-2; DNA: TGCGCCAGCAGCAGAGGTGGCGGGACAGCGAACACCGGGGAGCTGTTTTTT; CDR3: CASSRGGGTANTGELFF
size: many; V: TRBV12-3/TRBV12-4; D: -; J: TRBJ2-1; DNA: TGTGCCAGCAGCCCCCCTCTTAACAGGGCCAGTTCCAATGAGCAGTTCTTC; CDR3: CASSPPLNRASSNEQFF
size: -; V: TRBV20-1; D: TRBD2; J: TRBJ2-7; DNA: TGCAGTGCGGGGGGAGGGCGGGGCGGCGACGAGCAGTACTTC; CDR3: CSAGGGRGGDEQYF
size: -; V: TRBV6-1; D: -; J: TRBJ1-2; DNA: TGTGCCAGCAGTTTGAATCGGGGGGCGCAAATCTATGGCTACACCTTC; CDR3: CASSLNRGAQIYGYTF
size: -; V: TRBV10-3; D: TRBD2; J: TRBJ2-1; DNA: TGTGCCATCAGAGCAGCGGGGGGTGGAAATGAGCAGTTCTTC; CDR3: CAIRAAGGGNEQFF
size: -; V: TRBV20-1; D: TRBD2; J: TRBJ2-3; DNA: TGCAGTGCTAGAGTGGTTGCTAGCGGTCGACTTGCAGATACGCAGTATTTT; CDR3: CSARVVASGRLADTQYF
size: many; V: TRBV3-1; D: -; J: TRBJ2-7; DNA: TGTGCCAGCAGCCAAGAATTCGGCTCCTACGAGCAGTACTTC; CDR3: CASSQEFGSYEQYF
size: many; V: TRBV11-1; D: -; J: TRBJ1-2; DNA: TGTGCCAGCAGCCCGGTGGGGGACGGTAACTATGGCTACACCTTC; CDR3: CASSPVGDGNYGYTF
size: many; V: TRBV3-1; D: -; J: TRBJ1-5; DNA: TGTGCCAGCAGCCAAGAGGGGACCCACGGGAGTCAGCCCCAGCATTTT; CDR3: CASSQEGTHGSQPQHF
size: few; V: TRBV20-1; D: TRBD2; J: TRBJ2-3; DNA: TGCAGTGCCTCAGCGGGGGGCACAGATACGCAGTATTTT; CDR3: CSASAGGTDTQYF
size: few; V: TRBV2; D: -; J: TRBJ2-7; DNA: TGTGCCACCGCCCGCAGCTCCACAAGCGACTACGAGCAGTACTTC; CDR3: CATARSSTSDYEQYF
size: many; V: TRBV20-1; D: TRBD2; J: TRBJ2-3; DNA: TGCAGTGCTAGTAAGAGCGGGGCGAGCACAGATACGCAGTATTTT; CDR3: CSASKSGASTDTQYF
size: -; V: TRBV7-8; D: -; J: TRBJ1-1; DNA: TGTGCCAGTGGATTGAGCAGGGCCGGTGAAGCTTTCTTT; CDR3: CASGLSRAGEAFF
size: few; V: TRBV7-9; D: TRBD1; J: TRBJ1-2; DNA: TGTGCCAGCAGCCCCCACGTCGGCAGGGGGTATGGCTACACCTTC; CDR3: CASSPHVGRGYGYTF
size: -; V: TRBV5-1; D: TRBD1; J: TRBJ1-4; DNA: TGCGCCAGCAGCTCGGACAGGGAAGATGAAAAACTGTTTTTT; CDR3: CASSSDREDEKLFF
size: -; V: TRBV18; D: TRBD1; J: TRBJ1-5; DNA: TGTGCCAGCTCACCACGGGACAGGACACGAGGGCAGCCCCAGCATTTT; CDR3: CASSPRDRTRGQPQHF
size: many; V: TRBV7-8; D: -; J: TRBJ1-5; DNA: TGTGCCAGCAGCAGAGGTGTTGTAGGGCAGCCCCAGCATTTT; CDR3: CASSRGVVGQPQHF
size: many; V: TRBV6-1; D: -; J: TRBJ1-1; DNA: TGTGCCAGCATTCGGGAGACAGGGAACACTGAAGCTTTCTTT; CDR3: CASIRETGNTEAFF
size: few; V: TRBV27; D: -; J: TRBJ1-2; DNA: TGTGCCAGCAGTTTATTGCCAGGGACCATCTATGGCTACACCTTC; CDR3: CASSLLPGTIYGYTF
size: many; V: TRBV7-6; D: TRBD1; J: TRBJ1-3; DNA: TGTGCCAGCAGCGGAGCAGGGGGAGACTCTGGAAACACCATATATTTT; CDR3: CASSGAGGDSGNTIYF
size: many; V: TRBV2; D: -; J: TRBJ2-2; DNA: TGTGCCAGCCTTGGGTGGCGGGGGCCGAACACCGGGGAGCTGTTTTTT; CDR3: CASLGWRGPNTGELFF
size: many; V: TRBV12-3/TRBV12-4; D: TRBD2; J: TRBJ2-1; DNA: TGTGCCAGCACCTACGGGGGGGTCCGGTACAATGAGCAGTTCTTC; CDR3: CASTYGGVRYNEQFF
size: few; V: TRBV15; D: TRBD1; J: TRBJ2-7; DNA: TGTGCCACCAGCAGAGGCCGGGACAGGGGCTACGAGCAGTACTTC; CDR3: CATSRGRDRGYEQYF